This T cell receptor (beta chain) was recorded in a study of CD8 T cells in Susac syndrome (dated by TCRdb to about 2019). Turning to the overall study: Among the Susac syndrome patients who were sequenced, clinically active disease was present in more than five and clinical remission was observed in fewer than 10. At the time of blood withdrawal, Susac syndrome patients were either therapy-naive, taking corticosteroids (with some also receiving IVIg), or on IVIg alone. Whether CD8+ T cell activation and differentiation in Susac syndrome was antigen driven was tested using repertoire sequencing.

High-throughput TCR beta sequencing profiled peripheral blood CD8+ and CD4+ T cells from healthy donors, Susac syndrome patients and multiple sclerosis patients. The Susac syndrome patients fulfilled recently defined diagnostic criteria for definite or probable disease. Bulk CD8+ and CD4+ T cells were purified by magnetic negative isolation, whereas CD8+ TEMRA cells were enriched by FACS. Blood was collected in EDTA tubes and processed within 24 hours, with PBMCs isolated through density gradient centrifugation. PBMCs intended for TCR sequencing were cryopreserved in liquid nitrogen and were subsequently thawed in a 37 degrees C water bath. The sorted or isolated CD4+, CD8+ and CD8+ TEMRA cells had a purity of 90% or higher. There are 16 amino acids in the CDR3, from cysteine to phenylalanine inclusive. Left in the record is the CDR3 DNA by itself, 48 bases read in frame from the first base. Unmatched junction bases come to 6, with V trimmed by 1 base and J by 0 bases. Looking up the germline V gene (reference sequence) yields CDR1 DFQATT and CDR2 SNEGSKA.

The study at large found these results: The CD4+ T cell repertoire of patients with Susac syndrome showed no detectable clonal expansion. The TCR sequencing and HLA analysis was acknowledged to have included a relatively small number of individuals.

RNA was extracted using the RNeasy kit, and about 0.5 to 1 microgram was reverse transcribed with random hexamers. The immunoSEQ multiplex PCR assay, covering 54 Vbeta and 13 Jbeta segments, was used to amplify TCR beta CDR3 regions. PCR amplification bias was corrected using a synthetic template baseline for primer optimization and computational correction. The study's processing was this. Reads were annotated to V, D and J genes per IMGT and analyzed with immunoSEQ Analyzer, keeping only productive sequences. Clonality was calculated as one minus the Shannon entropy normalized by log2 of the number of productive unique sequences. For each patient and control, public and private clones were evaluated among the 100 most prevalent clones. Clones were defined as Susac-specific if absent from the healthy and MS cohorts, from 1052 published viral clones and from other ImmuneACCESS disease sequences. TCRdb redid the processing of the public reads, applying fastp at Q25 and MiXCR, and retained in-frame beta chains. Rows with one shared CDR3 protein collapse into an entry with the most common genes and DNA. TCRdb, not the original authors, processed these V and J calls. The sample includes roughly 140,000 distinct CDR3 sequences, with about 95% observed a single time. The ten most abundant clones make up 0.15% to 0.2% of the sample.

This clonotype has just one count. Its antigen is unknown. No base qualities exist here, and no much larger clone lies one base off it. Resting on one read, the evidence is weak. The chain couples TRBV20-1 to TRBJ2-3, and 8 junctional nucleotides match TRBD2. The receptor was isolated from a human donor with Susac syndrome. The sequenced sample was CD4+ T cells from PBMCs. The CDR3 reads CSARGGGGSSTDTQYF. In nucleotide form, the sequence is TGCAGTGCTAGAGGGGGCGGGGGGTCTAGCACAGATACGCAGTATTTT.